This T cell receptor (beta chain) is from a study of T cell repertoires in cytomegalovirus infection. Overall study: It can be stated that public TCR beta signatures indicated CMV infection as well as a matching HLA type.

TCRdb processed the reads anew with MiXCR; each CDR3 protein has one entry. The repertoire includes about 680,000 distinct CDR3 sequences, around 24% of them detected once, and approximately 8.2% sits in the top ten. Points from the study as a whole: Frequencies of public TCR beta families were cumulated, and this identified carriers of CMV plus the relevant HLA.

The length of the CDR3 is 15 residues. V lost 4 bases, J lost 5 bases, and 6 bases stayed unmatched. Germline values: CDR1 SGHVS, CDR2 FNYEAQ. This clonotype came up many times. The antigen remains unidentified. V and J are TRBV7-6 and TRBJ2-1, with 9 nucleotides matching TRBD1. The sequenced sample was CD8+ T cells from PBMCs. This TCR was recovered from a human donor in good health (CMV status not recorded). Some clones in this sample may be carry-over from other donors' samples. The CDR3 sequence is CASSSAGTGNNEQFF. CDR3 DNA sequence: TGTGCCAGCAGCTCGGCCGGGACAGGGAACAATGAGCAGTTCTTC.